The clone carrying this T cell receptor (beta chain) turned up a few times. Its antigen is not identified. The data originate from a study of OX40 agonist ivuxolimab in advanced cancers. Study information: Those treated in dose escalation had hepatocellular carcinoma, melanoma, renal cell cancer or head and neck cancer. From about 23 to 85 years was the age range, with a mean of around 56 years, and roughly 80% were male.

Method: immunoSEQ multiplex PCR; TCRdb's copy keeps in-frame clones and lacks some. Among some 42,000 clones listed, 75% to 90% were seen once. CDR1 is SSHAT, CDR2 FNYEAQ, per germline (reference sequence). The CDR3 covers 13 residues. The ends were cut back, 2 bases at V and 4 bases at J, with 7 bases in the middle. Findings and limits, study-wide: Among some nonresponders, normalized T-cell clonal expansion was also low. In CD8+ T cells, expanded clones were on average more numerous than in CD4+.

Material: CD4+ or CD8+ T cells sorted from blood, obtained in a trial of the OX40 agonist ivuxolimab. The V and J genes are TRBV7-7 and TRBJ2-3; D gene unclear. This receptor was obtained from an adult with an advanced solid tumor such as melanoma, head and neck, liver or kidney cancer. The CDR3 nucleotides read TGTGCCAGCAGCTTACAAACAGCAGATACGCAGTATTTT. This sequence encodes CASSLQTADTQYF.